This entry features one T cell receptor (beta chain) sequence. This entry comes from a study of blood T cell repertoires in COVID-19. Across the whole study: Italy, Spain and the United States were the sources of the convalescent and acute COVID-19 samples. The cDNA or gDNA used as material had been derived from T cells, B-cell-depleted T cells, or PBMCs.

Trimming took 5 bases from V and 2 from J; bases not matched to a gene: 4. This CDR3 is built from 15 residues. The germline V gene encodes CDR1 SNHLY and CDR2 FYNNEI. In the original analysis: How many nucleated cells were present was estimated from reference gene primer amplification. Sequencing used immunoSEQ multiplex PCR; TCRdb keeps in-frame clones, though not all of them. D and trimming come from the DNA, and the V and J calls and clone size come from that table. This sample has approximately 98,000 clones, with approximately 82% found just once. The specimen sequenced was peripheral blood. The clonotype comes from an older woman with acute or convalescent COVID-19. This chain connects TRBV2 to TRBJ2-7, with 12 bases fitting TRBD2. This CDR3 reads CASSSRLAGAYEQYF. CDR3 nucleotides: TGTGCCAGCAGTTCTCGACTAGCGGGAGCCTACGAGCAGTACTTC.